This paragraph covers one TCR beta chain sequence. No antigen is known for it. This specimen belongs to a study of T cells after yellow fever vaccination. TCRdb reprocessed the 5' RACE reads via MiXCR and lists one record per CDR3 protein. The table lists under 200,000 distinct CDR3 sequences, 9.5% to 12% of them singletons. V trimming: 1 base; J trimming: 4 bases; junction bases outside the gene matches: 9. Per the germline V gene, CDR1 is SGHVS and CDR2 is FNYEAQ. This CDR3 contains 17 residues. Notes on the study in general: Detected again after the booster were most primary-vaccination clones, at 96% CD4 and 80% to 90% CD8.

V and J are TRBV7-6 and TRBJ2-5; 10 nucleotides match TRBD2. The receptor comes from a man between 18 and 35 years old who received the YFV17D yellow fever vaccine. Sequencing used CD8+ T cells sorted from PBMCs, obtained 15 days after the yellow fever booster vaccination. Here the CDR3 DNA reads TGTGCCAGCAGCTTAGTGGAAAGCGGGGGGGCGTTAGAGACCCAGTACTTC. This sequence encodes CASSLVESGGALETQYF. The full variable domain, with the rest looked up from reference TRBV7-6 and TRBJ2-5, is GAGVSQSPRYKVTKRGQDVALRCDPISGHVSLYWYRQALGQGPEFLTYFNYEAQQDKSGLPNDRFSAERPEGSISTLTIQRTEQRDSAMYRCASSLVESGGALETQYFGPGTRLLVL.